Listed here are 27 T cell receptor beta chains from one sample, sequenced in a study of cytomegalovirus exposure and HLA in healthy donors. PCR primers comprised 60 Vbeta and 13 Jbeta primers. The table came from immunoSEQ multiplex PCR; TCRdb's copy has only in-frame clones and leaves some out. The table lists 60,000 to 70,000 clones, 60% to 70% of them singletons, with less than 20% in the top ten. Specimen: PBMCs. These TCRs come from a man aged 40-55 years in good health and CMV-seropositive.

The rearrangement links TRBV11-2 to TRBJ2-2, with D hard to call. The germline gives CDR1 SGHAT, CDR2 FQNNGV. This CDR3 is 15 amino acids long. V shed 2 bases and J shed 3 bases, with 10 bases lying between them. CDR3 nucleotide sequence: TGTGCCAGCAGCTTACTTGGCGGATACACCGGGGAGCTGTTTTTT. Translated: CASSLLGGYTGELFF.

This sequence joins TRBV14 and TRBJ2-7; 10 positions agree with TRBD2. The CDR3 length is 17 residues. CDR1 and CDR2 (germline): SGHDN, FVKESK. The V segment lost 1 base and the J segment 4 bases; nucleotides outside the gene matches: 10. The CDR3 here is CASSQVREAGGGYEQYF. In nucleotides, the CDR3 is TGTGCCAGCAGCCAAGTTAGAGAAGCGGGAGGGGGTTACGAGCAGTACTTC.

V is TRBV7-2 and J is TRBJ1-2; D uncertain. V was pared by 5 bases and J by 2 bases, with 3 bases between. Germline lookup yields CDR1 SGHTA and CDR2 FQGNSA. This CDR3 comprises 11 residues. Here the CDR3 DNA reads TGTGCCAGCAGCAGCAACTATGGCTACACCTTC. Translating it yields CASSSNYGYTF.

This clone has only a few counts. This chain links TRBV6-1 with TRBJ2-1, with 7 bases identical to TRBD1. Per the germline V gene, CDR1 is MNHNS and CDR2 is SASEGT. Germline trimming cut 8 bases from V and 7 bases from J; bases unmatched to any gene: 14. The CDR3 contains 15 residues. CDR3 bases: TGTGCCAGCCAGTCCCAGGGGGTGAGGACGAATGAGCAGTTCTTC. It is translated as CASQSQGVRTNEQFF.

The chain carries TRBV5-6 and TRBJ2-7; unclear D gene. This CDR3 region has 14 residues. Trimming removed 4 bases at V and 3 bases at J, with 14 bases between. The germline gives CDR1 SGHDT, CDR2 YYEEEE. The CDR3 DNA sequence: TGTGCCAGCAGCACCGTGGGCCTTGGCTACGAGCAGTACTTC. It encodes CASSTVGLGYEQYF.

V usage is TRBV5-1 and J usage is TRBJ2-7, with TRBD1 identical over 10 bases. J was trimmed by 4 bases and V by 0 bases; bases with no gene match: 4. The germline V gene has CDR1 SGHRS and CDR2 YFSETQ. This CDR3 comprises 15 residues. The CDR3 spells CASSLGQGAIYEQYF. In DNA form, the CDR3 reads TGCGCCAGCAGCTTGGGACAGGGGGCAATTTACGAGCAGTACTTC.

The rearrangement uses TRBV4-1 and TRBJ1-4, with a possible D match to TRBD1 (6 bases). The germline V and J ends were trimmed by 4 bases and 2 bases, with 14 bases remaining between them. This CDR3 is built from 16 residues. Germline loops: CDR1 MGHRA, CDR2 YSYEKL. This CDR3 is CASSPFEGVTNEKLFF. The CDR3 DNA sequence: TGCGCCAGCAGCCCCTTCGAGGGGGTGACTAATGAAAAACTGTTTTTT.

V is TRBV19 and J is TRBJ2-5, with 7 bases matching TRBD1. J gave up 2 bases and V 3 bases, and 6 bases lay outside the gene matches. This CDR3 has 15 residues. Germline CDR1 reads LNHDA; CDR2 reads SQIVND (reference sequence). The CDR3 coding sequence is TGTGCCAGTAGTATCTTGGGACAGTCACAAGAGACCCAGTACTTC. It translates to CASSILGQSQETQYF.

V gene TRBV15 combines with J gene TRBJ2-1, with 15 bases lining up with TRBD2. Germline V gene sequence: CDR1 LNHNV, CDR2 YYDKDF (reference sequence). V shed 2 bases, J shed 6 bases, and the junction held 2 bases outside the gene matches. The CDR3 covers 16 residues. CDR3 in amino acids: CATSRSGLAGGNEQFF. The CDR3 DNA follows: TGTGCCACCAGCAGATCGGGACTAGCGGGAGGCAATGAGCAGTTCTTC. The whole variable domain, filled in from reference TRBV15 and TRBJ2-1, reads DAMVIQNPRYQVTQFGKPVTLSCSQTLNHNVMYWYQQKSSQAPKLLFHYYDKDFNNEADTPDNFQSRRPNTSFCFLDIRSPGLGDTAMYLCATSRSGLAGGNEQFFGPGTRLTVL.

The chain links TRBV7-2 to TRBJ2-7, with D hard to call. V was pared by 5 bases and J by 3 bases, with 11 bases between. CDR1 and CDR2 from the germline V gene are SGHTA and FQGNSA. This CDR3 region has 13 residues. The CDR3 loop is CASSNPSVYEQYF. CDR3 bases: TGTGCCAGCAGCAATCCGTCCGTCTACGAGCAGTACTTC.

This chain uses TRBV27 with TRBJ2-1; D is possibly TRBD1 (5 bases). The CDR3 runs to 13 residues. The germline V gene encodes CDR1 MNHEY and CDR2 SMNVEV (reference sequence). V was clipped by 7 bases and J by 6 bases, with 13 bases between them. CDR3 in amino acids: CASTPTESNEQFF. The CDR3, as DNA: TGTGCCAGCACCCCGACAGAGTCCAATGAGCAGTTCTTC.

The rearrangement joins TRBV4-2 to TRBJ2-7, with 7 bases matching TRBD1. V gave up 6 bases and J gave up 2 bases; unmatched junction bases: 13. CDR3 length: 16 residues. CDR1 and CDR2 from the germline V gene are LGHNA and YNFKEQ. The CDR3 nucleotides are TGTGCCAGCAGAAAACCGGGCGACAGGGTCCCCTACGAGCAGTACTTC. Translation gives CASRKPGDRVPYEQYF.

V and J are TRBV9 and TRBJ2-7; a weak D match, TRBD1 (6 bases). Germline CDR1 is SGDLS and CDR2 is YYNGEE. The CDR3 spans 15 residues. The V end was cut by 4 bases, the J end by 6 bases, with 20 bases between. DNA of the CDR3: TGTGCCAGCAGCCCTGCTCCGGGACATATTGTCGAGCAGTACTTC. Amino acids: CASSPAPGHIVEQYF.

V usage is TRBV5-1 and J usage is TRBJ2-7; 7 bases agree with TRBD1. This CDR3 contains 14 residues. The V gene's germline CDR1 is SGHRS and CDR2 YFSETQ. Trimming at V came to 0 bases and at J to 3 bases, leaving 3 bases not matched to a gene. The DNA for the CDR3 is TGCGCCAGCAGCTTGGGGACAGGATTCTACGAGCAGTACTTC. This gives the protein CASSLGTGFYEQYF.

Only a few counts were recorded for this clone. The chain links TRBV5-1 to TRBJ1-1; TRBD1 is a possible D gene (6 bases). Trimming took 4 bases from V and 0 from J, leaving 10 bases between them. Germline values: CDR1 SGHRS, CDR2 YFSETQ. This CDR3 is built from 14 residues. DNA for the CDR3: TGCGCCAGCAGCATAGGGACATTGAACACTGAAGCTTTCTTT. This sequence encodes CASSIGTLNTEAFF.

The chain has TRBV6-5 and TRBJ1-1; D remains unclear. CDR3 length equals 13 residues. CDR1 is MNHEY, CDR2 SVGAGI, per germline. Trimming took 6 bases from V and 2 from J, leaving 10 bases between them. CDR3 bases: TGTGCCAGCAGGCACGGACTTAACACTGAAGCTTTCTTT. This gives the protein CASRHGLNTEAFF.

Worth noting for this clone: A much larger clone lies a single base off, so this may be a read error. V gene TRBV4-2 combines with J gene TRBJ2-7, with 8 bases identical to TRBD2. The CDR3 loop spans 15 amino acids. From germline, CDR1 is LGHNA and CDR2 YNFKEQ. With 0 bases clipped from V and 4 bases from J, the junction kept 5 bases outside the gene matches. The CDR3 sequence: CASSQEPSGGYEQYF. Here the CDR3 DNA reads TGTGCCAGCAGCCAAGAGCCGAGCGGGGGTTACGAGCAGTACTTC.

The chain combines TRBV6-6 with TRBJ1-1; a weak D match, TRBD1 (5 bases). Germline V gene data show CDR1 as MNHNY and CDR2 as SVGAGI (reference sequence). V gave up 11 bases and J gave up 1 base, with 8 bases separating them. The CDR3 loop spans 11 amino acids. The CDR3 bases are TGTGCCGGGGGGAGGAACACTGAAGCTTTCTTT. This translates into CAGGRNTEAFF.

The CDR3 sequence: CASSQLAGGPRNEQFF. The CDR3 bases are TGCGCCAGCAGCCAACTAGCGGGAGGGCCTAGGAATGAGCAGTTCTTC. The chain couples TRBV5-1 to TRBJ2-1; 13 bases agree with TRBD2. The CDR3 has 16 residues. V gave up 4 bases and J gave up 7 bases; unmatched junction bases: 8. Germline CDR1 is SGHRS and CDR2 is YFSETQ.

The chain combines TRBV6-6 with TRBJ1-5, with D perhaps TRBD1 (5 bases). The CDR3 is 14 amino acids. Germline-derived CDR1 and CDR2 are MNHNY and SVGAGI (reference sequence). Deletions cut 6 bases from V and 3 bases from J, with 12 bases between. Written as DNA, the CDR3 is TGTGCCAGCAGACACGGAGGGGACAATCAGCCCCAGCATTTT. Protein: CASRHGGDNQPQHF.

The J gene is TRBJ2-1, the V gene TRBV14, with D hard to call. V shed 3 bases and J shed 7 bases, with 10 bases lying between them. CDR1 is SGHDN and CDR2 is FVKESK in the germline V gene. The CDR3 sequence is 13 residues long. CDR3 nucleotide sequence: TGTGCCAGCAGCCACTTCGTGAGGAATGAGCAGTTCTTC. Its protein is CASSHFVRNEQFF. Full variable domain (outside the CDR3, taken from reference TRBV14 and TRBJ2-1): EAGVTQFPSHSVIEKGQTVTLRCDPISGHDNLYWYRRVMGKEIKFLLHFVKESKQDESGMPNNRFLAERTGGTYSTLKVQPAELEDSGVYFCASSHFVRNEQFFGPGTRLTVL.

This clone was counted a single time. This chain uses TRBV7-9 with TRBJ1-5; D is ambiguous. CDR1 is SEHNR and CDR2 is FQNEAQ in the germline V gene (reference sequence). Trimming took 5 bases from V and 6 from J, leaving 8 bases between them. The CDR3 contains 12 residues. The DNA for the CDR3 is TGTGCCAGCAGCCCCAGTGGTCAGCCCCAGCATTTT. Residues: CASSPSGQPQHF.

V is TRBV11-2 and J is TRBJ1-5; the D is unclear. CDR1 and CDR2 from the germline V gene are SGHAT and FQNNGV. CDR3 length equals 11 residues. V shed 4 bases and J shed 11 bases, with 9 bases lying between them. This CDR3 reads CASSSRMSQHF. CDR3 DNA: TGTGCCAGCAGCTCCCGTATGTCCCAGCATTTT.

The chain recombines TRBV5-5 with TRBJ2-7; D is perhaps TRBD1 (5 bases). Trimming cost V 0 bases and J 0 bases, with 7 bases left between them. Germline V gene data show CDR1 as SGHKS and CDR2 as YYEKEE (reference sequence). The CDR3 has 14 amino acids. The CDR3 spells CASSLGQSSYEQYF. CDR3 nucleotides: TGTGCCAGCAGCTTGGGACAGAGCTCCTACGAGCAGTACTTC.

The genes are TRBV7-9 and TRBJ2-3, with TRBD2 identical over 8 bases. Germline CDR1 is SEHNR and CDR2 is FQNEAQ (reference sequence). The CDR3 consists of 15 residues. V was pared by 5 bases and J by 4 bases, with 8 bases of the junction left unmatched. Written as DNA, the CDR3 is TGTGCCAGCAGCCCGGGACTAGTTGCCCCAGATACGCAGTATTTT. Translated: CASSPGLVAPDTQYF.

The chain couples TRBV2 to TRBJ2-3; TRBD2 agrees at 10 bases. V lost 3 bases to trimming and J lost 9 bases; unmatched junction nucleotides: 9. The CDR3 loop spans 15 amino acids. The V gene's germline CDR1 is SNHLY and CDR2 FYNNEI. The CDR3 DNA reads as TGTGCCAGCAGTGACGGTAGCGGGGGGCGAGGGACGCAGTATTTT. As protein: CASSDGSGGRGTQYF.

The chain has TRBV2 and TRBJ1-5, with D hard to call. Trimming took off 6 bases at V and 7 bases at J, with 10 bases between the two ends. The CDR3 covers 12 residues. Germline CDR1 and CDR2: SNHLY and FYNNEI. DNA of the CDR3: TGTGCCAGCAGCGAGAGTTTACAGCCCCAGCATTTT. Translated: CASSESLQPQHF.